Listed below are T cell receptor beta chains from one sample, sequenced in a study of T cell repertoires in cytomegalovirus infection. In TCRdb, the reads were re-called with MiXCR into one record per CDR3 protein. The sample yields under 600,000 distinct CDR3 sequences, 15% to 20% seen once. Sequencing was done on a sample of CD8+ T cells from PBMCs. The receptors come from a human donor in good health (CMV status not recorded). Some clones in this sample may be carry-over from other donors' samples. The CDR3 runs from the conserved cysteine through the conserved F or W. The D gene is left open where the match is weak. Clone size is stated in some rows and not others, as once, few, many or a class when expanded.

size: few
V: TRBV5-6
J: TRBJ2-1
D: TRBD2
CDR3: CASSLSGGGDNEQFF
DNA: TGTGCCAGCAGCTTGAGCGGGGGGGGAGACAATGAGCAGTTCTTC

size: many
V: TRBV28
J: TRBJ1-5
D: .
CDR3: CASSYRLSDPNSNQPQHF
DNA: TGTGCCAGCAGCTACAGGCTTTCGGACCCAAATAGCAATCAGCCCCAGCATTTT

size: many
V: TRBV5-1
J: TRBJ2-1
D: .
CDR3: CASSSITYNEQFF
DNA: TGTGCCAGCAGTTCCATAACCTACAATGAGCAGTTCTTC

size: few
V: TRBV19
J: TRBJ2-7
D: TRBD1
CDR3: CASSRTPGQGRHEQYF
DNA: TGTGCCAGTAGCCGAACCCCGGGACAGGGACGGCACGAGCAGTACTTC

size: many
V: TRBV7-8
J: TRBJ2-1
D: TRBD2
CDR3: CASSLRSGGPNSYNEQFF
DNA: TGTGCCAGCAGCTTACGTAGCGGGGGGCCCAACTCCTACAATGAGCAGTTCTTC

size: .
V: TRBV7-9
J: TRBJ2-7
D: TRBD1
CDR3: CASSSTGTRSEQYF
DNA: TGTGCCAGCAGCTCGACAGGGACGAGGTCCGAGCAGTACTTC

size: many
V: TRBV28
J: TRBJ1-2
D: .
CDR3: CASTQPGTNYGYTF
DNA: TGTGCCAGCACCCAGCCCGGAACTAACTATGGCTACACCTTC

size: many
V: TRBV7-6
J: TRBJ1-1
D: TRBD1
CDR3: CASSSYGQVRREAFF
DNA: TGTGCCAGCAGCTCCTACGGACAGGTGCGCAGGGAAGCTTTCTTT

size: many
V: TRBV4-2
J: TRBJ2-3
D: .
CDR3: CASSQVYSGESSDTQYF
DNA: TGTGCCAGCAGCCAAGTTTACTCGGGAGAGTCATCAGATACGCAGTATTTT

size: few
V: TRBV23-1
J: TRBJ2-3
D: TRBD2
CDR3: CASSQWTRGSRGNF
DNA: TGCGCCAGCAGTCAATGGACTCGCGGGAGCCGCGGAAATTTT

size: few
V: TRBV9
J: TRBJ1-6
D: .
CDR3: CASGTPRAGDNSPLHF
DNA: TGTGCCAGCGGTACTCCTCGGGCAGGGGATAATTCACCCCTCCACTTT

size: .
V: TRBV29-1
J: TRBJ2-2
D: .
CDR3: CSVEEDSPTGELFF
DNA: TGCAGCGTTGAAGAAGACAGCCCCACCGGGGAGCTGTTTTTT

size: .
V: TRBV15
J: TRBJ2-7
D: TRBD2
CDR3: CATSRSSGGASYEQYF
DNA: TGTGCCACCAGCAGATCTAGCGGGGGGGCCAGTTACGAGCAGTACTTC

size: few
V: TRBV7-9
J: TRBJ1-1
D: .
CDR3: CASSLAVGVTEAFF
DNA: TGTGCCAGCAGTCTAGCGGTTGGAGTGACTGAAGCTTTCTTT

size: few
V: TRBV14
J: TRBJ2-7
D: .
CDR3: CASRGDGDTPYEQYF
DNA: TGTGCCAGCAGGGGCGACGGAGATACCCCCTACGAGCAGTACTTC

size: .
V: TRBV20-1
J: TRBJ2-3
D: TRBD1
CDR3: CSARDSRQGVVTDTQYF
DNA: TGCAGTGCTAGAGACTCCCGACAGGGGGTAGTCACAGATACGCAGTATTTT

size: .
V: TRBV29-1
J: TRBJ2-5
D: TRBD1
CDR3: CSVWTGEETQYF
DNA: TGCAGCGTGTGGACAGGGGAAGAGACCCAGTACTTC

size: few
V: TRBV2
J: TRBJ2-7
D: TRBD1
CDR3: CASSDEGQGVGEQYF
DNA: TGTGCCAGCAGTGACGAGGGACAGGGGGTGGGCGAGCAGTACTTC

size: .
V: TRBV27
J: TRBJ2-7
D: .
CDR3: CASRGGGRSYEQYF
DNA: TGTGCCAGCAGGGGAGGGGGCCGTTCCTACGAGCAGTACTTC

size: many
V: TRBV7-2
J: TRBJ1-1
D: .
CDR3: CASTLGHTEAFF
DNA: TGTGCCAGCACCCTGGGTCACACTGAAGCTTTCTTT

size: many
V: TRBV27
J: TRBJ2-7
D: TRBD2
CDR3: CASSLSGPAGDEQYF
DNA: TGTGCCAGCAGTTTATCCGGCCCGGCGGGAGACGAGCAGTACTTC

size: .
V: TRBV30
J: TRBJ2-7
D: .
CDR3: CAWSVRRDEQYF
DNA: TGTGCCTGGAGTGTACGTCGAGACGAGCAGTACTTC

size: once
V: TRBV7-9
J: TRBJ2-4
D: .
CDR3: CASSARTDSIAKNIQYF
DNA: TGTGCCAGCAGCGCCAGGACAGATTCAATAGCCAAAAACATTCAGTACTTC

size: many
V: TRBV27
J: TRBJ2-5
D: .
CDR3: CASSNNGGLEETQYF
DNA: TGTGCCAGCAGCAACAACGGGGGCCTGGAAGAGACCCAGTACTTC

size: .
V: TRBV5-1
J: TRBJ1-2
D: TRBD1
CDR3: CASSSWTGAGYGYTF
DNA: TGCGCCAGCAGCTCATGGACAGGGGCAGGCTATGGCTACACCTTC

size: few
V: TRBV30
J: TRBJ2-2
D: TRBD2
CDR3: CAWSVLAGGTNTGELFF
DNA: TGTGCCTGGAGTGTTCTAGCGGGAGGGACCAACACCGGGGAGCTGTTTTTT

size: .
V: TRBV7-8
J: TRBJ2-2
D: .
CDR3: CASSLAWFGRELFF
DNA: TGTGCAAGCAGCTTAGCGTGGTTTGGCAGGGAGCTGTTTTTT

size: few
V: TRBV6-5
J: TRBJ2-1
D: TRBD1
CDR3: CASSLPRTGHNEQFF
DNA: TGTGCCAGCAGCCTCCCGAGGACAGGGCATAATGAGCAGTTCTTC

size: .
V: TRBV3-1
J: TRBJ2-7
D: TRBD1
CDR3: CASSQTRTGRYEQYF
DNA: TGTGCCAGCAGCCAAACACGGACAGGGCGCTACGAGCAGTACTTC

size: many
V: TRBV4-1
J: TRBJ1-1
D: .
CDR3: CASSHDGSGNTEAFF
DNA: TGCGCCAGCAGCCACGACGGATCAGGGAACACTGAAGCTTTCTTT

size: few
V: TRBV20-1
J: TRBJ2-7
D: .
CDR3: CSARLERSSYEQYF
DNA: TGCAGTGCTAGACTTGAACGGTCCTCCTACGAGCAGTACTTC

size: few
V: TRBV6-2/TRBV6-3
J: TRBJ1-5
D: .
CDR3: CASSWDQVIGNQPQHF
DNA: TGTGCCAGCAGTTGGGATCAGGTTATTGGCAATCAGCCCCAGCATTTT

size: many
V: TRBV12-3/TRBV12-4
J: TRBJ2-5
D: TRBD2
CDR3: CASSPRGGRETQYF
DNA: TGTGCCAGCAGCCCTCGCGGGGGGAGAGAGACCCAGTACTTC

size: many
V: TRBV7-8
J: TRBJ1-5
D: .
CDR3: CASSLGTWATQPQHF
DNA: TGTGCCAGCAGCTTAGGTACGTGGGCTACTCAGCCCCAGCATTTT

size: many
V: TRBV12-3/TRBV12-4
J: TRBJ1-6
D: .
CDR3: CASSLSGPGGGSRSPLHF
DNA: TGTGCCAGCAGTTTAAGTGGTCCCGGGGGGGGGAGTCGATCACCCCTCCACTTT

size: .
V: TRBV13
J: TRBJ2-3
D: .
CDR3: CASSQRQRMSTDTQYF
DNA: TGTGCCAGCAGCCAAAGACAGAGAATGAGCACAGATACGCAGTATTTT

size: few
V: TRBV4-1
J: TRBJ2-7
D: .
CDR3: CASSQSKGGVREQYF
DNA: TGTGCCAGCAGCCAATCCAAAGGGGGAGTACGCGAGCAGTACTTC

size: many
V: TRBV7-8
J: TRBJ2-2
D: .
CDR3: CASSLVERSNTGELFF
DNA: TGTGCCAGCAGCTTAGTTGAAAGGTCGAACACCGGGGAGCTGTTTTTT

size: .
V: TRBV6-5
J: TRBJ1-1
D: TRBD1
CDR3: CASSLQGGWNTEAFF
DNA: TGTGCCAGCAGCCTCCAGGGGGGGTGGAACACTGAAGCTTTCTTT